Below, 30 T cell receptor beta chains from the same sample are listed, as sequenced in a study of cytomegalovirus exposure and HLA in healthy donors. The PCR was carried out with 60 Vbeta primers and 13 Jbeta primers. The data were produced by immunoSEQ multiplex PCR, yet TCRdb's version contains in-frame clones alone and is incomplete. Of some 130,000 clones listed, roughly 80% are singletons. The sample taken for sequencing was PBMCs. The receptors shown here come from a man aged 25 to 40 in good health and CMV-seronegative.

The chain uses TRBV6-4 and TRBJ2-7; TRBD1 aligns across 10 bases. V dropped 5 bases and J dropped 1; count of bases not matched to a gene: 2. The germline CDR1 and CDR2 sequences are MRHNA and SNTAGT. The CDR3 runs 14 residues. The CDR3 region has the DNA TGTGCCAGCAGTCCGGGACAGGGGTCCTACGAGCAGTACTTC. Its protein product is CASSPGQGSYEQYF.

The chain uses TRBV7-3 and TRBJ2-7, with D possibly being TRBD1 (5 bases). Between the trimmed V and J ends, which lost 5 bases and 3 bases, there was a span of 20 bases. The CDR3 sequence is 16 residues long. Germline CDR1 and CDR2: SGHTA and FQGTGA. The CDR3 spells CASSTTQGKSLYEQYF. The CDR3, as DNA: TGTGCCAGCAGCACTACCCAGGGAAAAAGTCTCTACGAGCAGTACTTC.

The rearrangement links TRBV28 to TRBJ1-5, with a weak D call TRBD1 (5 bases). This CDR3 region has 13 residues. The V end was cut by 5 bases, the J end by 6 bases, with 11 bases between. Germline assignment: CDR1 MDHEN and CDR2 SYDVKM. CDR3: CASSRRGSQPQHF. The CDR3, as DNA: TGTGCCAGCAGTCGAAGGGGTTCTCAGCCCCAGCATTTT.

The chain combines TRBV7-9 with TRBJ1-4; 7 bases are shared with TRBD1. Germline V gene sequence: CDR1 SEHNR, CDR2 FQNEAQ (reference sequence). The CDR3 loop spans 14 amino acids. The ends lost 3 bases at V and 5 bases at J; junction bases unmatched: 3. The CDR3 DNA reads TGTGCCAGCAGCTTGGGACAGCGGAATGAAAAACTGTTTTTT. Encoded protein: CASSLGQRNEKLFF.

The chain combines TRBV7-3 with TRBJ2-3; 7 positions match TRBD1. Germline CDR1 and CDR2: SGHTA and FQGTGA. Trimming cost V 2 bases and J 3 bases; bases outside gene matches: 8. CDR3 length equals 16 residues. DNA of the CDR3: TGTGCCAGCAGCTTAGGTGTGGGCAGGGGGACAGATACGCAGTATTTT. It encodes CASSLGVGRGTDTQYF.

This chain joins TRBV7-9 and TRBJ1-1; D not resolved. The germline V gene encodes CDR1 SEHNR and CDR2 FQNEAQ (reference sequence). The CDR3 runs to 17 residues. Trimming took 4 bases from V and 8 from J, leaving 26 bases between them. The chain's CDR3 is CASSSITFSGWEWEAFF. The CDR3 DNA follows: TGTGCCAGCAGCTCCATAACGTTTTCGGGGTGGGAGTGGGAAGCTTTCTTT.

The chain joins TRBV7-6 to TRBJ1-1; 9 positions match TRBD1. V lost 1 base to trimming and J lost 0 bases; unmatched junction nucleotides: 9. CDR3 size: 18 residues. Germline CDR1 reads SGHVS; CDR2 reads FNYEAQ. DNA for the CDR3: TGTGCCAGCAGCTTAGTGGGGGGACAGGGATCTATGAACACTGAAGCTTTCTTT. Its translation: CASSLVGGQGSMNTEAFF.

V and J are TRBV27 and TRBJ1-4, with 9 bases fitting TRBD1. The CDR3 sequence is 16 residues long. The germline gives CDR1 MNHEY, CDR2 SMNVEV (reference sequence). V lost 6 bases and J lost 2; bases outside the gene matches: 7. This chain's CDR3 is CASRPGTGSTNEKLFF. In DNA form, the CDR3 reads TGTGCCAGCAGACCGGGGACAGGGTCCACTAATGAAAAACTGTTTTTT.

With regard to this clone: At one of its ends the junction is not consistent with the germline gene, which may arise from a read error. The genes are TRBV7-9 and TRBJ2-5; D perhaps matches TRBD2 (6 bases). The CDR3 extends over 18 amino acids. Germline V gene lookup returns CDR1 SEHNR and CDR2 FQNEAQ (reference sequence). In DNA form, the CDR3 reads TGTTCCAGCAGCCCGCAACTTTTGACGGGAGAGGAGTGGGAGACCCAGTACTTC. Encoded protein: CSSSPQLLTGEEWETQYF.

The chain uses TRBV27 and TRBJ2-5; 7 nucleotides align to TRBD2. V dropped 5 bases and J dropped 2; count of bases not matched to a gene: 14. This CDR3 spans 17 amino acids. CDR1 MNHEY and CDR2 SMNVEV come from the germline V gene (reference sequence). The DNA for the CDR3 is TGTGCCAGCAGTCCCCCGGAAGGGAGGGAGTGGCAAGAGACCCAGTACTTC. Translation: CASSPPEGREWQETQYF.

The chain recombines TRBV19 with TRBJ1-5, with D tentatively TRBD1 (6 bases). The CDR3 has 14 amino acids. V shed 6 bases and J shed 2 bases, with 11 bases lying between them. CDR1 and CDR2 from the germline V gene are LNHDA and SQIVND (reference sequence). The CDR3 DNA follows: TGTGCCAGTAGCCGTCCAGGGGGCAATCAGCCCCAGCATTTT. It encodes CASSRPGGNQPQHF.

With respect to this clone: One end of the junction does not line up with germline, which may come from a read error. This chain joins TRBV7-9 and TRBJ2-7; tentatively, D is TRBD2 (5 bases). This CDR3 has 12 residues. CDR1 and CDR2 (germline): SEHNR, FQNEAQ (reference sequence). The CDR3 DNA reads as TGTTCCAGCAGCTTTGATAGCGACGAGCAGTACTTC. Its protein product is CSSSFDSDEQYF.

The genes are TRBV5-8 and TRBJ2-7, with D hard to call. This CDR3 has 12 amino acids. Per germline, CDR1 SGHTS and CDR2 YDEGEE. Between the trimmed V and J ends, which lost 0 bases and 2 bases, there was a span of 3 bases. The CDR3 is CASSLDTYEQYF. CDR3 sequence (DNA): TGTGCCAGCAGCTTGGACACCTACGAGCAGTACTTC.

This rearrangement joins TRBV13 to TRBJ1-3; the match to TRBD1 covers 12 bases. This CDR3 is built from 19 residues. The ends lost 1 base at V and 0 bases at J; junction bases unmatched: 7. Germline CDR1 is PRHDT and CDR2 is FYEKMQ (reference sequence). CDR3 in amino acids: CASSLVPGTGGLSGNTIYF. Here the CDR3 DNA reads TGTGCCAGCAGCTTAGTCCCCGGGACAGGGGGCCTCTCTGGAAACACCATATATTTT.

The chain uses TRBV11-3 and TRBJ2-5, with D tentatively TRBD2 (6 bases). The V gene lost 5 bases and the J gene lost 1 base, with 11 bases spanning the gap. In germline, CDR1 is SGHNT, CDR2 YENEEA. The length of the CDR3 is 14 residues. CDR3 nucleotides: TGTGCCAGCAGCCCACGGGAGCCCCAAGAGACCCAGTACTTC. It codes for CASSPREPQETQYF.

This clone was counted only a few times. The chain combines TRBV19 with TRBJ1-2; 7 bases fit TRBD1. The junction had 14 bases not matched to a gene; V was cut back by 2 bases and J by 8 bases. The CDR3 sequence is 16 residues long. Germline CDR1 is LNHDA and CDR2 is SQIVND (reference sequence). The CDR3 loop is CASSIPSPQGISGYTF. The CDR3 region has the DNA TGTGCCAGTAGTATACCCAGTCCACAGGGGATAAGCGGCTACACCTTC. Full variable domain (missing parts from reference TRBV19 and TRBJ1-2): DGGITQSPKYLFRKEGQNVTLSCEQNLNHDAMYWYRQDPGQGLRLIYYSQIVNDFQKGDIAEGYSVSREKKESFPLTVTSAQKNPTAFYLCASSIPSPQGISGYTFGSGTRLTVV.

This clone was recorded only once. The CDR3 DNA sequence: TGTGCCAGCAGTTCCAACAGGGTAGAGGTGGACGAGCAGTACTTC. Protein product: CASSSNRVEVDEQYF. The rearrangement links TRBV28 to TRBJ2-7; weak D call: TRBD1 (6 bases). The CDR3 sequence is 15 residues long. Germline loops: CDR1 MDHEN, CDR2 SYDVKM. V lost 4 bases and J lost 5, with 18 bases in between. Full variable domain (outside the CDR3, taken from reference TRBV28 and TRBJ2-7): DVKVTQSSRYLVKRTGEKVFLECVQDMDHENMFWYRQDPGLGLRLIYFSYDVKMKEKGDIPEGYSVSREKKERFSLILESASTNQTSMYLCASSSNRVEVDEQYFGPGTRLTVT.

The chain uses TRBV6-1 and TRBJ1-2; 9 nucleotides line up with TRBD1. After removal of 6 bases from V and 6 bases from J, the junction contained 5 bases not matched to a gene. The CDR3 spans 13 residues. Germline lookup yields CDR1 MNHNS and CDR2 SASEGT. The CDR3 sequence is CASRGQGIHGYTF. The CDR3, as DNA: TGTGCCAGCAGAGGACAGGGGATCCATGGCTACACCTTC.

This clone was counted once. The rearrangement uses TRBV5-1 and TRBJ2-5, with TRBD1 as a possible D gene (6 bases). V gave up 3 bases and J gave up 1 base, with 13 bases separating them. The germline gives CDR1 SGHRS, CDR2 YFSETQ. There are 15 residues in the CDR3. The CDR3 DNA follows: TGCGCCAGCAGCTCCCTGACAGGACGCCAAGAGACCCAGTACTTC. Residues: CASSSLTGRQETQYF.

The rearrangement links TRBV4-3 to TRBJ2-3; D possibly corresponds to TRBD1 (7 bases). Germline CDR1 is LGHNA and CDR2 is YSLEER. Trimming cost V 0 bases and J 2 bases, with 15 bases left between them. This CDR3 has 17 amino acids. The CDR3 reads CASSQDRPGGITDTQYF. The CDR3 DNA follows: TGCGCCAGCAGCCAAGATCGCCCAGGGGGGATCACAGATACGCAGTATTTT.

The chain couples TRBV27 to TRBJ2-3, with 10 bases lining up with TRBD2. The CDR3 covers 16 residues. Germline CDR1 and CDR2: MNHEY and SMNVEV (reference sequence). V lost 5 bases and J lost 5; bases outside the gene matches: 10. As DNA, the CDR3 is TGTGCCAGCAGTGAAATAAGCGGGAGGGTTCAAGATACGCAGTATTTT. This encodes CASSEISGRVQDTQYF.

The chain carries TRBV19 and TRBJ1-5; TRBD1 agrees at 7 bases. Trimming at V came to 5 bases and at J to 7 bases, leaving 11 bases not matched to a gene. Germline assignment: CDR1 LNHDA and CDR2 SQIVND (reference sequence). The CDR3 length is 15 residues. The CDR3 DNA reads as TGTGCCAGTAGTTCAAAAGCGACAGGGCGACAGCCCCAGCATTTT. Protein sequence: CASSSKATGRQPQHF.

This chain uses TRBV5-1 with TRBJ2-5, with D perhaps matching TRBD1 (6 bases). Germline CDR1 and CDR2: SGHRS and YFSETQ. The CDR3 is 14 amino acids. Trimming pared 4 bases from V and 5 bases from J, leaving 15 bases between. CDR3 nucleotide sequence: TGCGCCAGCAGCACAGGACAGAAAGGGGAGACCCAGTACTTC. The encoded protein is CASSTGQKGETQYF. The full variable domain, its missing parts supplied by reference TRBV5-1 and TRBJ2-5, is KAGVTQTPRYLIKTRGQQVTLSCSPISGHRSVSWYQQTPGQGLQFLFEYFSETQRNKGNFPGRFSGRQFSNSRSEMNVSTLELGDSALYLCASSTGQKGETQYFGPGTRLLVL.

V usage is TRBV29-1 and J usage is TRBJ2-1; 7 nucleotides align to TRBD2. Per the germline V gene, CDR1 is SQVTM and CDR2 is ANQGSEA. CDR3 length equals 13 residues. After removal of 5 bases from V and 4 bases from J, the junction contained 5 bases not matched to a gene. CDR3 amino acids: CSVKASGYNEQFF. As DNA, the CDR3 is TGCAGCGTTAAGGCTAGCGGTTACAATGAGCAGTTCTTC.

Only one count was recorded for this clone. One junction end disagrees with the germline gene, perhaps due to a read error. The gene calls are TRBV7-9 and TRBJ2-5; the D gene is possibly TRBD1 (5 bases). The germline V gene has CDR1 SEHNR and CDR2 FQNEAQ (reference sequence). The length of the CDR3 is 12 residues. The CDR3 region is CSSRANQETQYF. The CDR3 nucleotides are TGTTCCAGCAGGGCAAACCAAGAGACCCAGTACTTC. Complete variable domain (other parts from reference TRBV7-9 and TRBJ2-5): DTGVSQNPRHKITKRGQNVTFRCDPISEHNRLYWYRQTLGQGPEFLTYFQNEAQLEKSRLLSDRFSAERPKGSFSTLEIQRTEQGDSAMYLCSSRANQETQYFGPGTRLLVL.

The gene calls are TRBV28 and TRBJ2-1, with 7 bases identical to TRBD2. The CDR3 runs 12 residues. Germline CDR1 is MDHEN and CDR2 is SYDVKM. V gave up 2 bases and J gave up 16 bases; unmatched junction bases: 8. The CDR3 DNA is TGTGCCAGCAGTTTAAAAGGCGGGAGATGTTTCTTC. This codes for CASSLKGGRCFF.

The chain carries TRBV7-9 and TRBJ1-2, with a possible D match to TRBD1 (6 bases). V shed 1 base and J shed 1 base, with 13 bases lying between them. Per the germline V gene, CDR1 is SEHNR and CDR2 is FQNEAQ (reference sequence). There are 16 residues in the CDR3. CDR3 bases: TGTGCCAGCAGCTTAGAGGGGCTGGACAGTAACTATGGCTACACCTTC. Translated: CASSLEGLDSNYGYTF.

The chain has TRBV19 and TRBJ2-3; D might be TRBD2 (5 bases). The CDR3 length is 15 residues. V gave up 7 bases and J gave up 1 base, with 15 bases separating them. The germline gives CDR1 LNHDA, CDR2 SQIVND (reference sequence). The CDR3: CASTATNLGTDTQYF. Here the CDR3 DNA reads TGTGCCAGTACCGCGACTAATTTGGGCACAGATACGCAGTATTTT.

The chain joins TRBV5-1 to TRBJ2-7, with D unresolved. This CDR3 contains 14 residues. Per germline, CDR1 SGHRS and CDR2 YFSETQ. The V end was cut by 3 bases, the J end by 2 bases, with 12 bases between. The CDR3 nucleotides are TGCGCCAGCAGCTCTCGCGGTAACACCTACGAGCAGTACTTC. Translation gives CASSSRGNTYEQYF. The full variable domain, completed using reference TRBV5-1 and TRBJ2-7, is KAGVTQTPRYLIKTRGQQVTLSCSPISGHRSVSWYQQTPGQGLQFLFEYFSETQRNKGNFPGRFSGRQFSNSRSEMNVSTLELGDSALYLCASSSRGNTYEQYFGPGTRLTVT.

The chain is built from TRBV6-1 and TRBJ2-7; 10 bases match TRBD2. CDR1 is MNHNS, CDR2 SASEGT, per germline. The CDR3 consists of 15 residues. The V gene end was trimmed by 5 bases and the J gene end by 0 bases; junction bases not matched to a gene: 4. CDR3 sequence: CASSRTSGGSYEQYF. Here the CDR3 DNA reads TGTGCCAGCAGTCGGACTAGCGGAGGCTCCTACGAGCAGTACTTC.